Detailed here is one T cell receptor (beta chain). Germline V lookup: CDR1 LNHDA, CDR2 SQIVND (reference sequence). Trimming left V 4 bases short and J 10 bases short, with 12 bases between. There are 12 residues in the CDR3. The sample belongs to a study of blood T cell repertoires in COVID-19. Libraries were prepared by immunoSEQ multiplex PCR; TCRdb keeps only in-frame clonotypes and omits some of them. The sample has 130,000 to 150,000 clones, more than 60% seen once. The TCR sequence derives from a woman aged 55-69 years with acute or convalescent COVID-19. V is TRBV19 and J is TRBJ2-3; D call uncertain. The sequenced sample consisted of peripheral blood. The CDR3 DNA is TGTGCCAGTAGTAACCCATTTGGCCCGCAGTATTTT. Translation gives CASSNPFGPQYF. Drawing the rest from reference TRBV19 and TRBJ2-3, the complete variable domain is DGGITQSPKYLFRKEGQNVTLSCEQNLNHDAMYWYRQDPGQGLRLIYYSQIVNDFQKGDIAEGYSVSREKKESFPLTVTSAQKNPTAFYLCASSNPFGPQYFGPGTRLTVL.